This T cell receptor beta chain was retrieved from a study of blood T cell repertoires in COVID-19. Study context: Nucleic acid was either cDNA or gDNA, and it came from T cells, B-cell-depleted T cells, or PBMCs.

The ends lost 0 bases at V and 2 bases at J; junction bases unmatched: 0. Germline CDR1 and CDR2: SGHDT and YYEEEE. The CDR3 is 16 residues long. Per the authors' pipeline: Amplification of reference gene primers was used by the study to estimate nucleated cell counts. Method: immunoSEQ multiplex PCR; TCRdb's copy keeps in-frame clones and lacks some. D and trimming come from the DNA, and the V and J calls and clone size come from that table. The sample has roughly 70,000 clones; 75% to 95% are singletons. This chain connects TRBV5-6 to TRBJ2-6, with 9 nucleotides matching TRBD1. The sample taken for sequencing was peripheral blood. The sequence was obtained from a human donor in a cohort sampled during active COVID-19. CDR3 DNA: TGTGCCAGCAGCTTGGGGACAGGGGCTGGGGCCAACGTCCTGACTTTC. It encodes CASSLGTGAGANVLTF.